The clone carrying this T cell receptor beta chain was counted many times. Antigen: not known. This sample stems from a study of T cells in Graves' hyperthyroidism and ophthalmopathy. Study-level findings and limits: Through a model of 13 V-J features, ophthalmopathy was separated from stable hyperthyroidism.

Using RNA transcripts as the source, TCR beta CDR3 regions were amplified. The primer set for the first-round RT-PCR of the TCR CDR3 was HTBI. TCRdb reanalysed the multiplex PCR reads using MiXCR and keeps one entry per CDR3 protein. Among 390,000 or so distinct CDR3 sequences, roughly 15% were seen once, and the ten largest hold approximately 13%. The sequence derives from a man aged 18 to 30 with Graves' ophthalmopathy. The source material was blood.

The CDR3, as DNA: TGTGCCAGCAGCGCGTACCCAAGGGGTAGCAATCAGCCCCAGCATTTT. Translating gives CASSAYPRGSNQPQHF. The rearrangement links TRBV5-5 to TRBJ1-5; D possibly corresponds to TRBD1 (5 bases). V was pared by 4 bases and J by 0 bases, with 14 bases between. The length of the CDR3 is 16 residues. Germline V CDR1 and CDR2: SGHKS, YYEKEE (reference sequence).